This T cell receptor (beta chain) appears in the sequencing data of a study of T cell changes during pregnancy in multiple sclerosis. This table comes from immunoSEQ multiplex PCR, and its TCRdb copy is limited to in-frame clones, with some not included. The data show 45,000 to 60,000 clones, 80% to 90% seen once. CDR3 size: 16 residues. Trimming pared 4 bases from V and 5 bases from J, leaving 21 bases between. CDR1 and CDR2 from the germline V gene are GTSNPN and SVGIG (reference sequence). The chain combines TRBV30 with TRBJ2-1; a possible D gene is TRBD1 (6 bases). The receptor comes from a female donor with multiple sclerosis, enrolled in a pregnancy study. This specimen consisted of CD8+ T cells from peripheral blood mononuclear cells, obtained in the second trimester of pregnancy. CDR3 sequence: CAWTPSGAYFNNEQFF. CDR3 nucleotides: TGTGCCTGGACCCCATCAGGGGCGTATTTTAACAATGAGCAGTTCTTC. Filled out from reference TRBV30 and TRBJ2-1, the complete variable domain reads SQTIHQWPATLVQPVGSPLSLECTVEGTSNPNLYWYRQAAGRGLQLLFYSVGIGQISSEVPQNLSASRPQDRQFILSSKKLLLSDSGFYLCAWTPSGAYFNNEQFFGPGTRLTVL.